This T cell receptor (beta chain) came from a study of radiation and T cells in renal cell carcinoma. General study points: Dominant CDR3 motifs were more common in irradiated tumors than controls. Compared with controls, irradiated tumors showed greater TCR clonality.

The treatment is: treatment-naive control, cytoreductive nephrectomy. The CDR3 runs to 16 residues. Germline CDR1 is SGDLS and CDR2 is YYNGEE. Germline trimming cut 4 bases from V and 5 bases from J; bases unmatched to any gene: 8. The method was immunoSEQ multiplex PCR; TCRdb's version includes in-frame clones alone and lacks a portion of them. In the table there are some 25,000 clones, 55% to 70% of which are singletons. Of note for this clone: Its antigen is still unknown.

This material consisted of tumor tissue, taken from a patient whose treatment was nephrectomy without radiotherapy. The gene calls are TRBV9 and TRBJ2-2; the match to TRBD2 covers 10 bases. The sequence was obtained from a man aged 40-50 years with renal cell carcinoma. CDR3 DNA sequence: TGTGCCAGCAGCCCAACACTAGCGGGACATACCGGGGAGCTGTTTTTT. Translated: CASSPTLAGHTGELFF.